This TCR beta chain was obtained from a study of Ad26.COV2.S vaccination and SARS-CoV-2 variants. Study summary: In the COV1001 trial, the donor was in the Ad26.COV2.S arm. Donor got 5x10^10 or 1x10^11 viral particles of Ad26.COV2.S.

Regarding treatment: around 19 received Ad26.COV2.S at low or high dose, single or two shots; about 5 received placebo; per-sample allocation not given. It was on day 63 after the first vaccine or placebo injection that samples were taken. With respect to this clone: This sample includes further DNA sequences coding for the same CDR3.

From germline, CDR1 is MNHEY and CDR2 SMNVEV (reference sequence). V was trimmed by 0 bases and J by 1 base, leaving 7 bases between them. The CDR3 is made up of 15 amino acids. Sequencing used immunoSEQ multiplex PCR; TCRdb keeps in-frame clones, though not all of them. The repertoire holds about 680,000 clones, with roughly 90% as singletons. The TCR comes from a person aged 18-60 years who received the Ad26.COV2.S COVID-19 vaccine or a placebo. The specimen comprised peripheral blood, sampled in a trial of Ad26.COV2.S vaccine versus placebo. The chain carries TRBV27 and TRBJ1-5; no clear D gene. The CDR3 nucleotides are TGTGCCAGCAGTTTATCGATAGGGAGCAATCAGCCCCAGCATTTT. Translation gives CASSLSIGSNQPQHF.